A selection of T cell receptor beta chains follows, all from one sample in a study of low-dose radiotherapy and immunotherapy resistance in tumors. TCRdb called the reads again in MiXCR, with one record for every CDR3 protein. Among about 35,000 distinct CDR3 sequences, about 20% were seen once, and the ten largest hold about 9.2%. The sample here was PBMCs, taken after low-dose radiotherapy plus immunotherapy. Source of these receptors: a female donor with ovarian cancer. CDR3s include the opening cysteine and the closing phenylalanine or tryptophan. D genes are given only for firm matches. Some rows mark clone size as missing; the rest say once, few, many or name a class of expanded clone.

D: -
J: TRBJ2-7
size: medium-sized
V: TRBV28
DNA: TGTGCCAGCAGTTTAGGTGGGGCGGCCGGCAACGAGCAGTACTTC
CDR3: CASSLGGAAGNEQYF

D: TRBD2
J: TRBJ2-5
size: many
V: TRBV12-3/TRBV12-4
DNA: TGTGCCAGCAGTTCCCGGGACCTAGCGGGGGTAAAGACCCAGTACTTC
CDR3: CASSSRDLAGVKTQYF

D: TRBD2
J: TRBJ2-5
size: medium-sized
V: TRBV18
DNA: TGTGCCAGCTCACCACCGATCGTTAGCGGGAGCTGGGAGACCCAGTACTTC
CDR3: CASSPPIVSGSWETQYF

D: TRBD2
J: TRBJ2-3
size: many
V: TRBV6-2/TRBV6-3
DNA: TGTGCCAGTAGCCCTTCTTTCTGGACTAGCGGGAGTGGGACAGATACGCAGTATTTT
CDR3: CASSPSFWTSGSGTDTQYF

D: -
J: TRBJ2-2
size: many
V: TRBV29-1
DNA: TGCAGCGTTGGGAGCGGCACCGGGGAGCTGTTTTTT
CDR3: CSVGSGTGELFF

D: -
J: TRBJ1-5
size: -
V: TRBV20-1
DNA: TGCAGTGCTAGGGTGGGGGCGGGTCAGCCCCAGCATTTT
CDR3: CSARVGAGQPQHF

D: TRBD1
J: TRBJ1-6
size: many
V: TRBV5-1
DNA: TGCGCCAGCAGCTTGGCCTACAGGGGGTTGGCCTATAATTCACCCCTCCACTTT
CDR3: CASSLAYRGLAYNSPLHF

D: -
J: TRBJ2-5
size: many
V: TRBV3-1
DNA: TGTGCCAGCAGCTCAGGGCTGCGGGAGACCCAGTACTTC
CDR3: CASSSGLRETQYF

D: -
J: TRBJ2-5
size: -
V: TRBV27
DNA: TGTGCCAGCAGCAGCCCAGGGACAATACAAGAGACCCAGTACTTC
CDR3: CASSSPGTIQETQYF

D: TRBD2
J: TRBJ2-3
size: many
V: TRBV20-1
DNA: TGCAGTGCCCGCGGGCGGGAGTTAGGAGATACGCAGTATTTT
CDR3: CSARGRELGDTQYF

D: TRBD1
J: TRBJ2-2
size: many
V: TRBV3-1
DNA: TGTGCCAGCAGCTCCGGGACAGGGGGGGAGCTGTTTTTT
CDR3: CASSSGTGGELFF

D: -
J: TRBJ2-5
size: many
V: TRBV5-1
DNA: TGCGCCAGCAGCTTGGCCTCCGGCAGGAACCATCACCAAGAGACCCAGTACTTC
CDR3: CASSLASGRNHHQETQYF

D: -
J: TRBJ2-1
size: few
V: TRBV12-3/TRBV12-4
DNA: TGTGCCAGCAGCATCGGACTAGAGCAGTTCTTC
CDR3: CASSIGLEQFF

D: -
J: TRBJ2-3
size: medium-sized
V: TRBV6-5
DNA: TGTGCCAGCAGGGGAGTCGCAGATACGCAGTATTTT
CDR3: CASRGVADTQYF

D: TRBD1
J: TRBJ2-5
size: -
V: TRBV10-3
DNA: TGTGCCACCGCCGCAGGGGGCGAAGAGACCCAGTACTTC
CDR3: CATAAGGEETQYF

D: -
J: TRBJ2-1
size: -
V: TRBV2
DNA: TGTGCCAGCAGTGAAGAAGCAGGTTGGCAGTTCTTC
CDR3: CASSEEAGWQFF